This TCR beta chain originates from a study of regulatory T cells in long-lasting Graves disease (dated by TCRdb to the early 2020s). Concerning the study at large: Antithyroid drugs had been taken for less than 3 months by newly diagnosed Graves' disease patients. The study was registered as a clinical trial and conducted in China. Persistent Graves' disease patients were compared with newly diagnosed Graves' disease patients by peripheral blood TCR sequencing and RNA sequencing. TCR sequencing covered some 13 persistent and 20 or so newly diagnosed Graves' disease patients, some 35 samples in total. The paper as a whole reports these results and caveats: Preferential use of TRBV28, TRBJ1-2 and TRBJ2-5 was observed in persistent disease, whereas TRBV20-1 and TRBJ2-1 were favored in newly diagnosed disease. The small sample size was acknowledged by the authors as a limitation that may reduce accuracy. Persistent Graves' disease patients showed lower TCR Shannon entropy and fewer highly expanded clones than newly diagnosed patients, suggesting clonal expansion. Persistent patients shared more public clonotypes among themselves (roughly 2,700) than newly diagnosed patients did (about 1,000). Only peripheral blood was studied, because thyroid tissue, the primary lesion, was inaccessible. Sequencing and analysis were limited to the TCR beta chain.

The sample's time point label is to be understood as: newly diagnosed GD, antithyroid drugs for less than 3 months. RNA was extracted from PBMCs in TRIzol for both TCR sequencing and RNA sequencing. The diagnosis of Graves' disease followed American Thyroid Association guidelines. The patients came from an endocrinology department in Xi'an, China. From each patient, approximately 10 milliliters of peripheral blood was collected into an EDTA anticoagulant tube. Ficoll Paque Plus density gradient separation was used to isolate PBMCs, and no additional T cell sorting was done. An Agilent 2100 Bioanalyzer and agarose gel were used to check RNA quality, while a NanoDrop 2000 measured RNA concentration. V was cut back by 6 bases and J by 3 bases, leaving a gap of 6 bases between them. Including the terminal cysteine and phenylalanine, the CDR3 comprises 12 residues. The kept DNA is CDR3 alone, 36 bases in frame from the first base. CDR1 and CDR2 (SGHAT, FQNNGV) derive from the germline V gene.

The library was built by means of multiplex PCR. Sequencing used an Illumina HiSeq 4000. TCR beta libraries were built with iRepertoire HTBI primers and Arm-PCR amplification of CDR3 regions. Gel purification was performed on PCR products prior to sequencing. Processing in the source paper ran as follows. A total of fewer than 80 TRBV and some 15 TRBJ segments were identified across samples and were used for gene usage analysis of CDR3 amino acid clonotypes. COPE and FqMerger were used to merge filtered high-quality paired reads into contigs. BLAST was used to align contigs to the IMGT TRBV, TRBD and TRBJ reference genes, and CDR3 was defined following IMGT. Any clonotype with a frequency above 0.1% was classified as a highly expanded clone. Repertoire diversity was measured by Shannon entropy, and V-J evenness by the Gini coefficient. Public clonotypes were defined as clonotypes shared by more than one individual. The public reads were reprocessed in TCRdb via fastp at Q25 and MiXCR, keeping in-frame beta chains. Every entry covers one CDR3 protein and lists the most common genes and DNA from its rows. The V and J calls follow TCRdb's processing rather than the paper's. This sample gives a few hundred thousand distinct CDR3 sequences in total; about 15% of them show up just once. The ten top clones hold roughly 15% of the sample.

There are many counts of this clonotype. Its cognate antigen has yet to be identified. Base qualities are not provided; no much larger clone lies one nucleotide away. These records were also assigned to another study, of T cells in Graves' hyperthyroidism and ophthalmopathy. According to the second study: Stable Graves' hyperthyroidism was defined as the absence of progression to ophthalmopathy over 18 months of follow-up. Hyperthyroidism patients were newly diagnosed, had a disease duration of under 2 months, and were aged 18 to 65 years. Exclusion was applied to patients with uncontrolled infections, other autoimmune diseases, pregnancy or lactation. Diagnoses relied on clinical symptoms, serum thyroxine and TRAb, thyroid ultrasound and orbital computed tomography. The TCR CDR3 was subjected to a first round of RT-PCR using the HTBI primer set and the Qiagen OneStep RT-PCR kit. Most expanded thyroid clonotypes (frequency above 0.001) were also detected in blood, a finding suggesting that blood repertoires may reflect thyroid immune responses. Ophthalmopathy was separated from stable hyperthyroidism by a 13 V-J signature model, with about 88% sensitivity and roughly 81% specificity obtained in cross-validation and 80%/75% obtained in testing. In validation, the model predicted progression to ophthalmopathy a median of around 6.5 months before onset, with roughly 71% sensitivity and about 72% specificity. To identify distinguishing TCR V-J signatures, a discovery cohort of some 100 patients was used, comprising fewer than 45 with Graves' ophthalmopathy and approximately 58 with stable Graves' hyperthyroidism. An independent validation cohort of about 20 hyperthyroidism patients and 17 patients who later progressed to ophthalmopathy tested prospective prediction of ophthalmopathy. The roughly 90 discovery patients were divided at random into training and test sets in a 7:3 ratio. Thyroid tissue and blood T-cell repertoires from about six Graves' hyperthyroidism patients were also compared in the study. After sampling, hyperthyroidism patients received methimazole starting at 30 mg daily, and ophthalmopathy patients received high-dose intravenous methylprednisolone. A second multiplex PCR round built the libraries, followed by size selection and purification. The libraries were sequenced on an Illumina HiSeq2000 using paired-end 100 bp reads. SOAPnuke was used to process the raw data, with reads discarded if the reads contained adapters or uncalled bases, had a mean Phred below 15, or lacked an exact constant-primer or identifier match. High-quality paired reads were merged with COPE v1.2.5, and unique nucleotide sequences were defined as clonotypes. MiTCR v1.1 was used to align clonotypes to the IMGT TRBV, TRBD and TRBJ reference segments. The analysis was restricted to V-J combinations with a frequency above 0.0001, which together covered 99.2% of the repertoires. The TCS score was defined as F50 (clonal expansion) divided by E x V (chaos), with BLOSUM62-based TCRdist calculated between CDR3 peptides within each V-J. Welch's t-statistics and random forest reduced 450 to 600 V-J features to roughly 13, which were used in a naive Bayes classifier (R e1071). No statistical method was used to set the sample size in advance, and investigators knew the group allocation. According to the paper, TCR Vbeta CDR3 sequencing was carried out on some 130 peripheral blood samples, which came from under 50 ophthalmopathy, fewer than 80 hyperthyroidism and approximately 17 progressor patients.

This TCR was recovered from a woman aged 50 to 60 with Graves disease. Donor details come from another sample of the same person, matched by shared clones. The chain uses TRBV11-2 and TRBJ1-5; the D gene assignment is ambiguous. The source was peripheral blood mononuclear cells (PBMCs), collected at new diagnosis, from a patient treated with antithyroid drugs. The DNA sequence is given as TGTGCCAGCAGTTACCCCAATCAGCCCCAGCATTTT. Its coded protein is CASSYPNQPQHF.